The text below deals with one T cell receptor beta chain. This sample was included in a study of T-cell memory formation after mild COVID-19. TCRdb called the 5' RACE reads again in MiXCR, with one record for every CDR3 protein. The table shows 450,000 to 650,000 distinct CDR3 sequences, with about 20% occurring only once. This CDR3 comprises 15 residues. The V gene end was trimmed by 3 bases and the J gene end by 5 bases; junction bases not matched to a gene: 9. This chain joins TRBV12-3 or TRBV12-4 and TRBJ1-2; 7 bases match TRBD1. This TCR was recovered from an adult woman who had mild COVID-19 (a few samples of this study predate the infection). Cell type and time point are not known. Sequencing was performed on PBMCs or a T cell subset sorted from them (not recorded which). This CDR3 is CASSFGRGRGYGYTF. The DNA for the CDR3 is TGTGCCAGCAGTTTCGGTAGGGGGCGAGGATATGGCTACACCTTC.